This TCR beta chain was observed in a study of cytomegalovirus exposure and HLA in healthy donors. Overall study findings and caveats: A later analysis showed that HLA-associated TCR beta chains had undergone more clonal expansion than equally common others.

Amplification used 60 Vbeta primers and 13 Jbeta primers. Clones were sequenced by immunoSEQ multiplex PCR, and TCRdb holds only the in-frame ones, with some missing. This sample has under 110,000 clones, with roughly 80% found just once. From germline, CDR1 is SGHDT and CDR2 YYEEEE. The CDR3 spans 19 residues. V was pared by 2 bases and J by 0 bases, with 13 bases of the junction left unmatched. Comments on this clone: Its target is unknown.

The J gene is TRBJ2-3, the V gene TRBV5-6; TRBD2 aligns across 9 bases. Source material: PBMCs. The source is a man aged 40-50 years in good health and CMV-seronegative. The CDR3 protein is CASSFFLPSGGSSTDTQYF. The CDR3 bases are TGTGCCAGCAGCTTCTTTCTCCCGAGCGGGGGGTCCAGCACAGATACGCAGTATTTT. The full variable domain, rest sourced from reference TRBV5-6 and TRBJ2-3, is DAGVTQSPTHLIKTRGQQVTLRCSPKSGHDTVSWYQQALGQGPQFIFQYYEEEERQRGNFPDRFSGHQFPNYSSELNVNALLLGDSALYLCASSFFLPSGGSSTDTQYFGPGTRLTVL.